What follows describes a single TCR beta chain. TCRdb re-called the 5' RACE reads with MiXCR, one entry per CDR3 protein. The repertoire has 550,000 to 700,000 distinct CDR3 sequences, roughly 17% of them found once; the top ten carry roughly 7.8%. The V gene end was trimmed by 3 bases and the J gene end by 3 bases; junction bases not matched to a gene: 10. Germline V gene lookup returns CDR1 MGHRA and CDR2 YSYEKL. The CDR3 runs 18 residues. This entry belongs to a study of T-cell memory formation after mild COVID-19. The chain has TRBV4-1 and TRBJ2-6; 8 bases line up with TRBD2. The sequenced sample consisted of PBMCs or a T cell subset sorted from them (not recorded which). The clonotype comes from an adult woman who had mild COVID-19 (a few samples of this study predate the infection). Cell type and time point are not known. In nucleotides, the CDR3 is TGCGCCAGCAGCCAGGTCGCCGGGGGGGCAGGTGGGGCCAACGTCCTGACTTTC. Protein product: CASSQVAGGAGGANVLTF.